Listed here is a single T cell receptor beta chain. The sample holds a few counts of this clonotype. Its cognate antigen has yet to be identified. The input lacks base qualities; no much larger clone sits a single base away. Libraries were prepared through PCR. DNA from cultured CD4+ T cells underwent TCR sequencing with the Oncomine TCR Beta short-read assay at the Johns Hopkins FTIC core. Genomic DNA was extracted from the cultured CD4+ T cells with the QIAamp micro DNA kit. Oncomine TCR Beta libraries from cultured CD4+ T cells were pooled using unique dual indexes and sequenced on an Illumina iSeq 100. Under the source paper's analysis protocol: Non-productive sequences were removed, and CDR3s not starting with C, not ending with F or W, or shorter than 7 amino acids were discarded. The MANAFEST web application was used to identify antigen-specific clonotypes by comparing peptide-stimulated wells against reference wells and other culture wells. For a clone to be called positive, the clone needed an FDR below 0.05, an odds ratio above 5, and a productive frequency above 0.1% in at least two of three replicate wells. Cross-reactive clonotypes were defined as significantly expanded in both SARS-CoV-2 spike wells and at least one common cold coronavirus spike condition. Levenshtein distances (stringdist) and unrooted phylogenetic trees (ape) in R version 3.6.1 were used to assess CDR3 homology. TCRdb cleaned the public reads at Q25 with fastp, built clones with MiXCR and kept in-frame beta chains. Here each entry gathers all rows of one CDR3 protein and keeps the most common genes and DNA. TCRdb's processing, not the authors', yielded these V and J calls. Recorded for this sample are 7,000 to 9,500 distinct CDR3 sequences; around 42% of them occurred a single time. Over 25% of the sample lies in the top ten.

The record originates from a study of vaccination and CD4 T cells after COVID-19 (dated 2022 in TCRdb). Regarding the complete study: Six males and four females were included in the convalescent cohort, with two Hispanic individuals, seven Caucasians, two Asians and one multiracial person represented. Post-COVID blood samples from convalescent patients were collected a median of about 110 days after diagnosis, with a range of 35 to 161 days. Two doses of either the Pfizer-BioNTech BNT162b2 vaccine (n=8) or the Moderna mRNA-1273 vaccine (n=2) were administered to participants. At the TCR clonotype level, an earlier paper using these donors assessed memory CD4+ T cell crossreactivity between SARS-CoV-2 and common cold coronavirus spike proteins. For stimulating the cultures, overlapping spike peptide pools were used, derived from SARS-CoV-2 as well as from the common cold coronaviruses HCoV-NL63, HCoV-OC43 and HCoV-229E. Post-vaccine blood samples were taken a median of roughly 72 days after the second vaccine dose, with a range of roughly 13 to 250 days. In about 11 COVID-19 convalescent patients and a few infection-naive healthy vaccine recipients, the spike-specific CD4+ TCR repertoire before mRNA vaccination was compared with the repertoire after mRNA vaccination. Control cultures received a CEFX viral epitope pool as the positive control, an HIV-1 Nef peptide pool as the negative control, or no peptide. The study at large found these results: In convalescent patients, a median 86.3% of post-vaccine SARS-CoV-2-reactive clones were detected only after vaccination, and vaccine-specific priming was suggested by this finding. An increase in the median number of SARS-CoV-2-reactive clonotypes from some 20 after infection to about 39 after vaccination was observed, but the change was not found to be significant. Of the vaccine-specific clones found in convalescent patients, nearly all (304 of 307) were mono-reactive for SARS-CoV-2 spike instead of being cross-reactive with common cold coronaviruses. The number of convalescent patients in the study was relatively small, and the study did not examine early timepoints following natural infection.

The intended sense of this specimen's treatment or condition label: approximately nine-day PBMC culture with coronavirus spike peptide pools or control peptides (ViraFEST assay). CD4+ T cells from unexposed donors were collected before the COVID-19 pandemic (2011-2018). To expand antigen-specific T cells with peptide pools and then pick out the expanded clonotypes through TCR sequencing, the study relied on the ViraFEST assay. PBMCs were cultured at two million per well in IMDM supplemented with 5% human AB serum and around 10 IU/ml IL-2, with about 11 ug/ml peptide pools added. On days 3 and 7, half of the culture medium was replaced with fresh IL-2-containing medium. After 10 days of culture, CD4+ T cells were isolated by negative selection using the EasySep CD4+ T cell isolation kit. Unexposed donor CD4+ T cells were tested for reactivity to SARS-CoV-2 S and N and four common cold coronavirus spike pools, as cell number allowed. Ficoll-Paque Plus gradient centrifugation was used to isolate PBMCs from whole blood, and the isolated PBMCs were then either used fresh or cryopreserved at -140C. Culture conditions were generally each tested in triplicate wells. Leukapheresis product for the unexposed donors was purchased commercially.

V trim: 6 bases; J trim: 3 bases; unmatched bases: 6. Sequences MNHNS (CDR1) and SASEGT (CDR2) are obtained from the germline V gene. Including the terminal cysteine and phenylalanine, the CDR3 comprises 14 residues. Just CDR3 DNA is preserved here, 42 bases in frame from base 1. This clonotype originated in a human donor in good health. The rearranged segments are TRBV6-1 and TRBJ1-1, with 8 bases matching TRBD1. The sequencing sample was made of CD4+ T cells from blood, cultured in vitro. The DNA sequence is given as TGTGCCAGCAGCAGACAGGGGACGGACACTGAAGCTTTCTTT. This sequence encodes CASSRQGTDTEAFF.